This T cell receptor beta chain stems from a study of T cells in Graves' hyperthyroidism and ophthalmopathy. RNA transcripts yielded amplified TCR beta CDR3 regions. The TCR CDR3 was amplified in a first-round RT-PCR using the HTBI primer set. TCRdb reprocessed the multiplex PCR reads with MiXCR, giving one entry per CDR3 protein. Here the sample spans about 520,000 distinct CDR3 sequences, around a quarter being singletons. This clonotype appeared many times. Trimming pared 6 bases from V and 2 bases from J, leaving 17 bases between. Germline CDR1 DFQATT, CDR2 SNEGSKA (reference sequence). The CDR3 consists of 15 residues.

Material for sequencing was blood. V and J are TRBV20-1 and TRBJ1-3, with unresolved D. The clonotype originates from a woman aged 25 to 39 with Graves' ophthalmopathy. The CDR3 nucleotides read TGCAGTGCCCCAATCGGGAGCGGCGCTGGAAACACCATATATTTT. Translated: CSAPIGSGAGNTIYF.